The 32 T cell receptor beta chains presented below share a single source sample, sequenced in a study of blood T cells in healthy people across ages. Primers used in a second PCR of about 6 to 12 cycles were a sample-barcoded 5' primer and a J-beta primer mix. TCRdb re-called the 5' RACE reads with MiXCR, one entry per CDR3 protein. Altogether some 1,500,000 distinct CDR3 sequences are present, roughly 43% being singletons, with the ten largest covering just over 4%. Sequenced sample: blood. The receptors shown here come from a woman aged 18-29 years in good health.

Only a few counts were recorded for this clonotype. The chain couples TRBV9 to TRBJ2-3, with TRBD1 identical over 7 bases. J lost 5 bases, V lost 1 base, and 4 bases had no gene match. The germline gives CDR1 SGDLS, CDR2 YYNGEE. The CDR3 spans 14 residues. Here the CDR3 DNA reads TGTGCCAGCAGCGTAAGGGGGCAGGGAGATACGCAGTATTTT. This codes for CASSVRGQGDTQYF.

This clonotype showed up just a few times. The chain has TRBV4-1 and TRBJ2-7; D unclear. Between the trimmed V and J ends, which lost 0 bases and 3 bases, there was a span of 15 bases. The CDR3 is made up of 16 amino acids. Germline V lookup: CDR1 MGHRA, CDR2 YSYEKL. In DNA, the CDR3 is TGCGCCAGCAGCCAAGATAGAACTGCTCCATACTACGAGCAGTACTTC. It is translated as CASSQDRTAPYYEQYF.

The chain couples TRBV2 to TRBJ2-1; possibly TRBD1 or TRBD2 for D (5 bases each). Trimming pared 10 bases from V and 5 bases from J, leaving 18 bases between. This CDR3 region has 14 residues. Germline values: CDR1 SNHLY, CDR2 FYNNEI. CDR3 coding DNA: TGTGCCATCATGACCCTGGGGGTCAACAATGAGCAGTTCTTC. Translated, it gives CAIMTLGVNNEQFF.

V and J are TRBV9 and TRBJ2-1; 15 positions agree with TRBD2. After removal of 3 bases from V and 4 bases from J, the junction contained 8 bases not matched to a gene. The germline V gene has CDR1 SGDLS and CDR2 YYNGEE. This CDR3 is built from 18 residues. The CDR3 DNA follows: TGTGCCAGCAGCGCGCTGGGACTAGCGGGGGGTGATTACAATGAGCAGTTCTTC. Residues: CASSALGLAGGDYNEQFF.

This clonotype has ten or more counts. The chain employs TRBV7-8 and TRBJ2-5; 12 bases match TRBD2. Trimming at V came to 5 bases and at J to 5 bases, leaving 3 bases not matched to a gene. From germline, CDR1 is SGHVS and CDR2 FQNEAQ. CDR3 size: 14 residues. CDR3 amino acids: CASSQGLAGETQYF. The CDR3 region has the DNA TGTGCCAGCAGCCAGGGACTAGCGGGTGAGACCCAGTACTTC.

The chain joins TRBV29-1 to TRBJ2-5, with 11 bases that match TRBD2. The V and J ends lost 4 bases and 4 bases, in that order; junction bases with no gene match: 14. This CDR3 region has 17 residues. Germline V lookup: CDR1 SQVTM, CDR2 ANQGSEA. The chain's CDR3 is CSVAWGTSGSGLETQYF. CDR3 DNA sequence: TGCAGCGTTGCCTGGGGTACTAGCGGGAGTGGGCTAGAGACCCAGTACTTC.

This chain connects TRBV6-6 to TRBJ1-1; D is ambiguous. The CDR3 contains 15 residues. With 7 bases removed from V and 8 bases from J, the gap between germline ends came to 23 bases. Germline V CDR1 and CDR2: MNHNY, SVGAGI (reference sequence). The CDR3 loop is CASTRPRDTTIEAFF. The DNA of the CDR3 is TGTGCCAGCACCCGTCCGCGGGATACCACTATAGAAGCTTTCTTT.

This clonotype occurred many times. The chain uses TRBV27 and TRBJ1-2; no clear D. The length of the CDR3 is 14 residues. The V gene's germline CDR1 is MNHEY and CDR2 SMNVEV (reference sequence). The germline V and J ends were trimmed by 0 bases and 0 bases, with 5 bases remaining between them. The chain's CDR3 is CASSLSGTNYGYTF. In nucleotides, the CDR3 is TGTGCCAGCAGTTTATCCGGCACTAACTATGGCTACACCTTC.

This clonotype was observed at least ten times. The genes are TRBV5-5 and TRBJ2-3; 9 nucleotides agree with TRBD2. V lost 6 bases to trimming and J lost 2 bases; unmatched junction nucleotides: 16. The V gene's germline CDR1 is SGHKS and CDR2 YYEKEE (reference sequence). The CDR3 is 18 amino acids. The CDR3 is CASTQGLAIPTLTDTQYF. Here the CDR3 DNA reads TGTGCCAGCACCCAGGGACTAGCTATTCCGACCCTCACAGATACGCAGTATTTT.

A few counts support this clonotype. The V and J genes are TRBV20-1 and TRBJ2-3, with D uncertain. There are 13 residues in the CDR3. Trimming took 0 bases from V and 2 from J, leaving 6 bases between them. Germline V gene lookup returns CDR1 DFQATT and CDR2 SNEGSKA (reference sequence). DNA for the CDR3: TGCAGTGCTAGAGAGCCCACCACAGATACGCAGTATTTT. Translating it yields CSAREPTTDTQYF.

The chain links TRBV20-1 to TRBJ2-1; 14 nucleotides line up with TRBD2. The junction had 4 bases not matched to a gene; V was cut back by 7 bases and J by 5 bases. The CDR3 totals 14 residues. Germline V gene lookup returns CDR1 DFQATT and CDR2 SNEGSKA (reference sequence). For the CDR3, the DNA is TGCAGTGGACTAGCGGGAGGGCCCCACAATGAGCAGTTCTTC. Residues: CSGLAGGPHNEQFF.

The J gene is TRBJ2-1, the V gene TRBV28; D is unresolved. The J call is doubtful: the DNA matches TRBJ2-7 better. Germline assignment: CDR1 MDHEN and CDR2 SYDVKM. The CDR3 contains 15 residues. CDR3 nucleotide sequence: TGTGCCAGCAGTTTATGGTCGGACCCCTACAATGAGCAGTACTTC. Translated: CASSLWSDPYNEQYF.

The DNA of the CDR3 is TGCAGTGCTAGAGCGGGGCTTGGGAGCAATCAGCCCCAGCATTTT. It is translated as CSARAGLGSNQPQHF. The rearrangement links TRBV20-1 to TRBJ1-5, with D maybe TRBD1 (5 bases). The CDR3 extends over 15 amino acids. Germline values: CDR1 DFQATT, CDR2 SNEGSKA (reference sequence). The V end was cut by 1 base, the J end by 1 base, with 11 bases between.

This clonotype was observed a handful of times. The V and J genes are TRBV7-8 and TRBJ1-2; TRBD1 agrees at 7 bases. V dropped 5 bases and J dropped 5; count of bases not matched to a gene: 17. The CDR3 has 17 amino acids. The germline V gene encodes CDR1 SGHVS and CDR2 FQNEAQ. In DNA, the CDR3 is TGTGCCAGCAGCGAACAGGGGCCCACCGTCCGTGGATATGGCTACACCTTC. Translation gives CASSEQGPTVRGYGYTF.

This clonotype was detected only a few times. The chain has TRBV4-3 and TRBJ2-7; TRBD1 might be the D (6 bases). Trimming left V 3 bases short and J 3 bases short, with 15 bases between. This CDR3 contains 15 residues. From germline, CDR1 is LGHNA and CDR2 YSLEER. The CDR3 loop is CASSQLPGTLYEQYF. The CDR3 coding sequence is TGCGCCAGCAGCCAGCTGCCCGGGACACTCTACGAGCAGTACTTC.

This chain links TRBV20-1 with TRBJ2-7; D unclear. CDR3 length: 15 amino acids. CDR1 DFQATT and CDR2 SNEGSKA come from the germline V gene (reference sequence). The ends were cut back, 3 bases at V and 0 bases at J, with 15 bases in the middle. CDR3 amino acids: CSASPAGISSYEQYF. The CDR3 region has the DNA TGCAGTGCTAGTCCGGCCGGTATCAGCTCCTACGAGCAGTACTTC.

Remarks on this clonotype: A much larger clonotype is one base distant, so this may be a read error. This chain connects TRBV5-1 to TRBJ2-1; TRBD2 matches at 8 bases. The CDR3 loop spans 15 amino acids. V dropped 0 bases and J dropped 7; count of bases not matched to a gene: 6. Germline-derived CDR1 and CDR2 are SGHRS and YFSETQ. For the CDR3, the DNA is TGCGCCAGCAGCTTGGGACGAGCGGGAGAAAATGAGCAGTTCTTC. Amino acids: CASSLGRAGENEQFF.

The chain has TRBV4-1 and TRBJ1-1, with TRBD1 as a possible D gene (6 bases). Trimming shortened V by 0 bases and J by 0 bases, and 14 bases separated the two germline ends. CDR3 size: 17 residues. CDR1 and CDR2 from the germline V gene are MGHRA and YSYEKL. The CDR3 loop reads CASSQDLRTAMNTEAFF. In DNA, the CDR3 is TGCGCCAGCAGCCAAGATCTTAGGACAGCCATGAACACTGAAGCTTTCTTT.

The J gene is TRBJ2-5, the V gene TRBV5-1, with a possible D match to TRBD2 (5 bases). Germline-derived CDR1 and CDR2 are SGHRS and YFSETQ. This CDR3 comprises 12 residues. Trimming stripped 2 bases from V and 11 bases from J, with 13 bases between. DNA for the CDR3: TGCGCCAGCAGCTTCTTTGGGAGCCAGCAGTACTTC. Translation: CASSFFGSQQYF.

This chain connects TRBV7-9 to TRBJ2-5, with D possibly being TRBD2 (5 bases). The V gene lost 2 bases and the J gene lost 11 bases, with 18 bases spanning the gap. The CDR3 has 14 amino acids. Germline V gene lookup returns CDR1 SEHNR and CDR2 FQNEAQ (reference sequence). For the CDR3, the DNA is TGTGCCAGCAGCTTAACTGAGGGCCCGGATGAGCAGTACTTC. Residues: CASSLTEGPDEQYF.

The J gene is TRBJ1-5, the V gene TRBV6-6, with unresolved D. Germline V gene data show CDR1 as MNHNY and CDR2 as SVGAGI (reference sequence). This CDR3 is 15 amino acids long. Trimming shortened V by 4 bases and J by 0 bases, and 10 bases separated the two germline ends. In DNA, the CDR3 is TGTGCCAGCAGTTCCCAGTTCGATAGCAATCAGCCCCAGCATTTT. Its protein is CASSSQFDSNQPQHF.

The table lists this clonotype with a count of one. The rearrangement uses TRBV2 and TRBJ1-5; D is perhaps TRBD1 (6 bases). Trimming shortened V by 6 bases and J by 6 bases, and 12 bases separated the two germline ends. The CDR3 runs 13 residues. Germline-derived CDR1 and CDR2 are SNHLY and FYNNEI. CDR3 loop: CASRGLQGQPQHF. The CDR3 nucleotides read TGTGCCAGCAGGGGGTTACAGGGTCAGCCCCAGCATTTT.

Only a few counts were recorded for this clonotype. V is TRBV29-1 and J is TRBJ2-1, with D perhaps matching TRBD1 or TRBD2 (5 bases each). Germline CDR1 and CDR2: SQVTM and ANQGSEA. The length of the CDR3 is 11 residues. The ends were cut back, 4 bases at V and 8 bases at J, with 9 bases in the middle. CDR3 sequence (DNA): TGCAGCGTTGGGGGGAGTTATGAGCAGTTCTTC. Protein product: CSVGGSYEQFF.

As concerns this clonotype: Compared with germline, one end of the junction differs, possibly owing to a read error. This sequence joins TRBV25-1 and TRBJ1-1, with unresolved D. The CDR3 totals 15 residues. From germline, CDR1 is MGHDK and CDR2 SYGVNS. The CDR3 DNA follows: TGTGCCAGCAGTGAATTTGGCAGGTCGAACACTGAAGCTTTATTT. As protein: CASSEFGRSNTEALF.

A note on this clonotype: This may be a read error: a much more frequent sequence differs by one nucleotide. This sequence joins TRBV20-1 and TRBJ2-5; D could derive from TRBD1 or TRBD2 (5 bases each). Germline V gene sequence: CDR1 DFQATT, CDR2 SNEGSKA (reference sequence). The CDR3 spans 19 residues. The CDR3 DNA reads as TGCAGTGCTAACCCACGAAATTCCAATAAGGGACGCCTCCAAGAGGCCCAGTACTTC. Protein product: CSANPRNSNKGRLQEAQYF.

The chain links TRBV7-9 to TRBJ2-6, with D uncertain. This CDR3 has 14 amino acids. V lost 0 bases and J lost 11, with 11 bases in between. CDR1 SEHNR and CDR2 FQNEAQ come from the germline V gene (reference sequence). CDR3 in amino acids: CASSLANRAHVLTF. In DNA form, the CDR3 reads TGTGCCAGCAGCTTAGCGAACCGGGCACACGTCCTGACTTTC.

The rearrangement joins TRBV4-3 to TRBJ2-5; D may correspond to TRBD1 or TRBD2 (6 bases each). The J call is doubtful: the DNA matches TRBJ2-7 better. This CDR3 has 14 amino acids. Germline V CDR1 and CDR2: LGHNA, YSLEER. CDR3 in DNA: TGCGCCAGCAGCCACGGGGGCGCGGGCTACGAGCAGTACTTC. Protein: CASSHGGAGYEQYF.

This clonotype came up a few times. This chain joins TRBV7-9 and TRBJ1-2; D ambiguous. CDR1 is SEHNR and CDR2 is FQNEAQ in the germline V gene (reference sequence). The V end was cut by 2 bases, the J end by 0 bases, with 13 bases between. The CDR3 runs to 16 residues. CDR3: CASSLTSAPPNYGYTF. Written as DNA, the CDR3 is TGTGCCAGCAGCTTAACGTCGGCCCCTCCTAACTATGGCTACACCTTC.

The chain uses TRBV27 and TRBJ2-7; tentatively, D is TRBD1 (6 bases). V was cut by 0 bases and J by 6 bases, with 9 bases left in between. Germline V gives CDR1 MNHEY, CDR2 SMNVEV (reference sequence). The CDR3 is 13 amino acids. The CDR3 sequence: CASSLSGAREQYF. The CDR3, as DNA: TGTGCCAGCAGTTTATCGGGGGCCCGCGAGCAGTACTTC.

The V call is TRBV20-1, the J call TRBJ2-1; 9 nucleotides align to TRBD2. The ends lost 6 bases at V and 4 bases at J; junction bases unmatched: 7. Looked up from germline, CDR1 is DFQATT and CDR2 is SNEGSKA (reference sequence). The length of the CDR3 is 14 residues. The CDR3 coding sequence is TGCAGTGCAACCGGGACTAGCCAGTACAATGAGCAGTTCTTC. This gives the protein CSATGTSQYNEQFF.

To note about this clonotype: Relative to the germline gene, one junction end is altered; a read error may explain this. The V call is TRBV6-6, the J call TRBJ1-4; no firm D call. This CDR3 region has 15 residues. Germline V gene lookup returns CDR1 MNHNY and CDR2 SVGAGI (reference sequence). CDR3 protein: CASSHSGTTNEKLVF. For the CDR3, the DNA is TGTGCCAGCAGCCACTCGGGAACAACTAATGAAAAACTGGTTTTT.

J is TRBJ2-5 and V is TRBV3-1, with 9 positions matching TRBD2. The closer fit of TRBJ2-7 to the DNA end suggests the J call may be wrong. The CDR3 runs to 15 residues. Germline values: CDR1 LGHDT, CDR2 YNNKEL (reference sequence). The CDR3 reads CASTYTGTSKHEQYF. The CDR3 bases are TGTGCCAGCACCTACACCGGGACTAGCAAACACGAGCAGTACTTC.